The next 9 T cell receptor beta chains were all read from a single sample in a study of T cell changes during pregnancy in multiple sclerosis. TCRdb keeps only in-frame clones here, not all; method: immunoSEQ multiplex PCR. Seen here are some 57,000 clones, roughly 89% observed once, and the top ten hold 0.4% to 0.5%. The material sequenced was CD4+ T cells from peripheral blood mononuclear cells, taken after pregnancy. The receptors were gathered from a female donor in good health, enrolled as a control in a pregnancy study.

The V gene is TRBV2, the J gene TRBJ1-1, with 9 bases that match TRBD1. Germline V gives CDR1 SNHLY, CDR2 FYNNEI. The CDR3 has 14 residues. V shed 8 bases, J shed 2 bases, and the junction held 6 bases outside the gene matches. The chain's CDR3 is CASLTGGANTEAFF. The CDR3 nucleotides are TGTGCCAGCTTAACAGGGGGCGCTAACACTGAAGCTTTCTTT.

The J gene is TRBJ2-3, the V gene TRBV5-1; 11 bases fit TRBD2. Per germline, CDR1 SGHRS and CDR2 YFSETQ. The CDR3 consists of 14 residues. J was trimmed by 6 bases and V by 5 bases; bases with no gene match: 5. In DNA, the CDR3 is TGCGCCAGCAGACTTAGCGGGGGGGCGGATACGCAGTATTTT. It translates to CASRLSGGADTQYF.

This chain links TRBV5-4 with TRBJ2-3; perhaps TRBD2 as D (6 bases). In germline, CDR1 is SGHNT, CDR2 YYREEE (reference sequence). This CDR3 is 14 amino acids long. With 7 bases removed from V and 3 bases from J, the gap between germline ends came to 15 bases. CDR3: CASRNGGRTDTQYF. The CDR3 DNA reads TGTGCCAGCCGAAACGGGGGACGGACAGATACGCAGTATTTT.

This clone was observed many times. The DNA for the CDR3 is TGTGCCAGCAGAGGGCAGGGCCTGGGAGGAGAGACCCAGTACTTC. This encodes CASRGQGLGGETQYF. The V gene is TRBV2, the J gene TRBJ2-5, with D possibly matching TRBD2 (6 bases). Germline-derived CDR1 and CDR2 are SNHLY and FYNNEI. Between the trimmed V and J ends, which lost 6 bases and 4 bases, there was a span of 18 bases. The CDR3 runs to 15 residues.

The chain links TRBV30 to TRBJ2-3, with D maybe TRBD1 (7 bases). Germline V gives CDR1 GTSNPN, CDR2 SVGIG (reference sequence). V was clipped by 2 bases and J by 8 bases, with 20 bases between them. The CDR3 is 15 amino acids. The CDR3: CAWSSSLEGAGTQYF. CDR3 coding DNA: TGTGCCTGGAGTTCCTCATTGGAGGGGGCTGGTACGCAGTATTTT.

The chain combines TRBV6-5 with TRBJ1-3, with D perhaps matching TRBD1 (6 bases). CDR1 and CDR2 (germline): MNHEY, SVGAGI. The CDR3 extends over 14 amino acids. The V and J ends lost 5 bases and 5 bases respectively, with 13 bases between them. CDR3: CASSPRGGRNTIYF. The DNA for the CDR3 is TGTGCCAGCAGTCCAAGGGGGGGTAGAAACACCATATATTTT.

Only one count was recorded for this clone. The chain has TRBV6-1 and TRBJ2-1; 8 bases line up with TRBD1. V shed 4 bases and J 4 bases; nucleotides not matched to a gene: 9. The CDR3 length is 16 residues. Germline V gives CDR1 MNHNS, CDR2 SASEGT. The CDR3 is CASSGAGQGPYNEQFF. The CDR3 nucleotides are TGTGCCAGCAGTGGCGCCGGACAGGGACCTTACAATGAGCAGTTCTTC.

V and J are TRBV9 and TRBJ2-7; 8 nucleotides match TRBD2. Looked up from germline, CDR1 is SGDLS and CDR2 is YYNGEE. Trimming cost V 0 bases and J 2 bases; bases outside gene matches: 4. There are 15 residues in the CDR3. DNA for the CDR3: TGTGCCAGCAGCGTAGATATAGCGGGAACCTACGAGCAGTACTTC. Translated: CASSVDIAGTYEQYF.

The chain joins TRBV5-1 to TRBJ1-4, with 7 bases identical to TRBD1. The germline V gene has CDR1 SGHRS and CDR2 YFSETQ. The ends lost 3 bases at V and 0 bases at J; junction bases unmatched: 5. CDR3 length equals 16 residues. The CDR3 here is CASSSGTGATNEKLFF. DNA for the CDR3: TGCGCCAGCAGCTCAGGAACAGGGGCAACTAATGAAAAACTGTTTTTT.